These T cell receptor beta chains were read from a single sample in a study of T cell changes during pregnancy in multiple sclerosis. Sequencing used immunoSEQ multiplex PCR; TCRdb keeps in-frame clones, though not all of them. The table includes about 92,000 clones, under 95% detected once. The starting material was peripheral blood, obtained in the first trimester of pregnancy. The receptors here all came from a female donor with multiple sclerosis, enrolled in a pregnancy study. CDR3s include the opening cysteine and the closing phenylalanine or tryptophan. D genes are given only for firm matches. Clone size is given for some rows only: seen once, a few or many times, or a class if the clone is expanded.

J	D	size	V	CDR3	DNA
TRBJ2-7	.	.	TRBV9	CASSELDSPSYEQYF	TGTGCCAGCAGCGAGCTGGACAGTCCTTCCTACGAGCAGTACTTC
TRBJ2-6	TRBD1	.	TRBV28	CASSLTTGGLANVLTF	TGTGCCAGCAGTTTAACTACAGGGGGCCTAGCCAACGTCCTGACTTTC
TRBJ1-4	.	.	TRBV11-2	CASSLAGREKLFF	TGTGCCAGCAGCTTGGCAGGTCGGGAAAAACTGTTTTTT
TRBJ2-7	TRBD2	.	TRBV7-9	CASRHPASGGHYEQYF	TGTGCCAGCAGACACCCGGCTAGCGGAGGACACTACGAGCAGTACTTC
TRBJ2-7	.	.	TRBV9	CASSVRGNSYEQYF	TGTGCCAGCAGCGTTAGGGGGAATTCCTACGAGCAGTACTTC
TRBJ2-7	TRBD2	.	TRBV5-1	CASSPEGLAAYEQYF	TGCGCCAGCAGCCCTGAGGGACTAGCGGCCTACGAGCAGTACTTC
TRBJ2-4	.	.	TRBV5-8	CASSLLETGAKNIQYF	TGTGCCAGCAGCTTGCTGGAGACGGGAGCCAAAAACATTCAGTACTTC
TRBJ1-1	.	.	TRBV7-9	CASSLLPEAFF	TGTGCCAGCAGCCTTCTCCCTGAAGCTTTCTTT
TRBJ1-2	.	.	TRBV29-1	CSVEETLYGYTF	TGCAGCGTTGAAGAGACACTCTATGGCTACACCTTC
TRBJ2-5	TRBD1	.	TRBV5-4	CASRIQGTFQQETQYF	TGTGCCAGCAGGATACAGGGGACGTTTCAACAAGAGACCCAGTACTTC
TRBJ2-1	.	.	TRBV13	CASRLQGHEQFF	TGTGCCAGCAGATTACAGGGCCATGAGCAGTTCTTC
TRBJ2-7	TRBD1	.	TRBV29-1	CSVETGDIVEQYF	TGCAGCGTTGAAACAGGGGATATCGTCGAGCAGTACTTC
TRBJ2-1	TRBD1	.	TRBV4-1	CASSSEDREGDEQFF	TGCGCCAGCAGCTCTGAGGACAGGGAAGGGGATGAGCAGTTCTTC
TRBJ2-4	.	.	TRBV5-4	CASSREVAKNIQYF	TGTGCCAGCAGCAGGGAGGTGGCCAAAAACATTCAGTACTTC
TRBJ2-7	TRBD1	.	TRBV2	CASRDTLDRVEEQYF	TGTGCCAGCAGAGACACCTTGGACAGGGTCGAAGAGCAGTACTTC
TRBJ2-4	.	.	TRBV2	CASKRVGSTAKNIQYF	TGTGCCAGCAAGAGGGTAGGGAGTACGGCCAAAAACATTCAGTACTTC
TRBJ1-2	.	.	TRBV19	CASSAGATGDYGYTF	TGTGCCAGTAGTGCAGGGGCGACTGGGGACTATGGCTACACCTTC
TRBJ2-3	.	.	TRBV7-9	CASSPPNLATDTQYF	TGTGCCAGCAGCCCACCAAACCTAGCGACAGATACGCAGTATTTT
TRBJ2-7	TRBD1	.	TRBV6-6	CASNQRQGSYEQYF	TGTGCCAGCAACCAAAGACAGGGCTCCTACGAGCAGTACTTC
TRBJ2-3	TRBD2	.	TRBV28	CASSLWREADTQYF	TGTGCCAGCAGTTTATGGCGGGAGGCAGATACGCAGTATTTT
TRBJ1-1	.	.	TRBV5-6	CASSGGRVNTEAFF	TGTGCCAGCAGCGGCGGCAGGGTGAACACTGAAGCTTTCTTT
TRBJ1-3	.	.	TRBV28	CASSSYTGNTIYF	TGTGCCAGCAGTTCTTATACTGGAAACACCATATATTTT
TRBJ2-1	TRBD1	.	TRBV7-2	CASSFRDSYNEQFF	TGTGCCAGCAGCTTCCGGGACAGCTACAATGAGCAGTTCTTC
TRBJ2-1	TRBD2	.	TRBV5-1	CASSLNSGSTYNEQFF	TGCGCCAGCAGCTTAAATAGCGGGAGTACGTACAATGAGCAGTTCTTC
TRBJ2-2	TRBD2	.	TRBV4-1	CASSQDLTSGRDYGELFF	TGCGCCAGCAGCCAAGATCTCACAAGCGGGAGGGATTACGGGGAGCTGTTTTTT
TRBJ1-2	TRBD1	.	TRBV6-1	CASSAWDRGNYGYTF	TGTGCCAGCAGTGCCTGGGACAGGGGAAACTATGGCTACACCTTC
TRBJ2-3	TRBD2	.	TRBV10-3	CAISEAGGADTQYF	TGTGCCATCAGTGAGGCGGGAGGAGCAGATACGCAGTATTTT
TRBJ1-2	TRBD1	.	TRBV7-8	CASSPDRGYGYTF	TGTGCCAGCAGCCCAGACAGGGGGTATGGCTACACCTTC
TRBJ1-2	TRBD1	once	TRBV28	CASQRGGPNNYGYTF	TGTGCCAGCCAGCGAGGGGGCCCTAATAACTATGGCTACACCTTC
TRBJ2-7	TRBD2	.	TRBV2	CASSGGGYEQYF	TGTGCCAGCAGTGGGGGGGGCTACGAGCAGTACTTC
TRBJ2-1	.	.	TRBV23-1	CASSQSPSSPYNEQFF	TGCGCCAGCAGTCAATCGCCCAGTTCCCCCTACAATGAGCAGTTCTTC
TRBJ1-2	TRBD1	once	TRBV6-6	CASSSRGLSYGYTF	TGTGCCAGCAGCTCGAGGGGGCTAAGCTATGGCTACACCTTC
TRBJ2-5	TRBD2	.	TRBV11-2	CASSPRGGYETQYF	TGTGCCAGCAGCCCCCGCGGGGGGTATGAGACCCAGTACTTC
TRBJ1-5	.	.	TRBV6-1	CASIEGEFAPQHF	TGTGCCAGCATCGAGGGGGAGTTTGCGCCCCAGCATTTT
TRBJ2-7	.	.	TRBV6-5	CASSPAAPYEQYF	TGTGCCAGCAGTCCAGCGGCCCCCTACGAGCAGTACTTC
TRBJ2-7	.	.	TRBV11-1	CASSLSGAYEQYF	TGTGCCAGCAGCTTATCGGGAGCCTACGAGCAGTACTTC
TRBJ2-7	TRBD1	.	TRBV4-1	CASSPMTGGYEQYF	TGCGCCAGCAGCCCGATGACAGGGGGCTACGAGCAGTACTTC
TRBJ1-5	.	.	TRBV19	CASSTNRDIEQPQHF	TGTGCCAGTAGTACAAACAGGGATATCGAGCAGCCCCAGCATTTT
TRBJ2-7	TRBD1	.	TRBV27	CASSFDRGTGEQYF	TGTGCCAGCAGTTTTGACAGGGGGACGGGAGAGCAGTACTTC
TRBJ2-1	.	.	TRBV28	CASSSTRSAYNEQFF	TGTGCCAGCAGTTCGACTAGAAGTGCGTACAATGAGCAGTTCTTC
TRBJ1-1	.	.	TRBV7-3	CASSLGGLNTEAFF	TGTGCCAGCAGCCTGGGGGGACTTAACACTGAAGCTTTCTTT
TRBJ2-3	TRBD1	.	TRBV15	CATSTMTGADTQYF	TGTGCCACCAGCACTATGACAGGGGCCGATACGCAGTATTTT
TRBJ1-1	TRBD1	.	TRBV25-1	CASSELRQGAEAFF	TGTGCCAGCAGTGAATTGAGACAGGGTGCTGAAGCTTTCTTT
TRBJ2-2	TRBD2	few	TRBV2	CASSETAGVPAELFF	TGTGCCAGCAGTGAAACGGCGGGAGTACCAGCGGAGCTGTTTTTT
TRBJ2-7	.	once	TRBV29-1	CSVPHWTALGYEQYF	TGCAGCGTGCCTCATTGGACAGCTCTAGGCTACGAGCAGTACTTC
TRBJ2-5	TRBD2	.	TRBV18	CASSPGLLGRSGFMETQYF	TGTGCCAGCTCGCCCGGCCTGCTCGGGAGGTCGGGCTTTATGGAGACCCAGTACTTC
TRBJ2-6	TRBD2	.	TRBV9	CASSVRAGARPSGANVLTF	TGTGCCAGCAGCGTAAGAGCGGGAGCGCGACCCTCTGGGGCCAACGTCCTGACTTTC
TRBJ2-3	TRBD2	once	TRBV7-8	CASSLAVAGNTDTQYF	TGTGCCAGCAGCTTAGCTGTAGCGGGGAACACAGATACGCAGTATTTT
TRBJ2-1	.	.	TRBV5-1	CASSFGPNWNEQFF	TGCGCCAGCAGCTTCGGTCCCAACTGGAATGAGCAGTTCTTC
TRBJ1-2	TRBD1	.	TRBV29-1	CSVEERTGEYGYTF	TGCAGCGTTGAAGAGAGGACAGGCGAATATGGCTACACCTTC
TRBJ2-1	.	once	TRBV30	CAWSVGWGEQFF	TGTGCCTGGAGTGTCGGATGGGGCGAGCAGTTCTTC
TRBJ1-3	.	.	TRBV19	CASSISNSGNTIYF	TGTGCCAGTAGTATCAGTAACTCTGGAAACACCATATATTTT
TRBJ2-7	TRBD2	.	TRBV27	CASSLASGSYEQYF	TGTGCCAGCAGTTTAGCTAGCGGGAGCTACGAGCAGTACTTC
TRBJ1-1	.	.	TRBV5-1	CASSLVAGARAEAFF	TGCGCCAGCAGCTTGGTGGCGGGGGCGCGGGCTGAAGCTTTCTTT
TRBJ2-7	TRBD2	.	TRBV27	CASTPRLGGIYEQYF	TGTGCCAGCACTCCACGATTGGGAGGGATATACGAGCAGTACTTC